These 15 T cell receptor beta chains came from one sample sequenced in a study of CD8+CD57+ T cells in acquired aplastic anemia. Genomic DNA served as template for TCR beta VDJ and CDR3 profiling. Each CDR3 protein is one row after TCRdb ran MiXCR on the reads. The top ten hold under 5% of the sample, which has 350,000 to 450,000 distinct CDR3 sequences, just under 70% seen once. Material for sequencing was sorted CD4+, CD8+, or CD8+CD57+ T cells (not recorded which) from PBMCs. The receptors come from a human donor in good health, serving as a control.

This clonotype was recorded once. This clone may be a read error of a much larger clone one base away. V is TRBV6-2 or TRBV6-3 and J is TRBJ2-1, with D unresolved. CDR3 length: 14 amino acids. Trimming cost V 0 bases and J 5 bases, with 8 bases left between them. The germline V gene encodes CDR1 MNHEY and CDR2 SVGEGT. DNA for the CDR3: TGTGCCAGCAGTTACTCGAGACTGGACAATGAGCAGTTCTTC. This translates into CASSYSRLDNEQFF.

Ten or more counts support this clonotype. This chain uses TRBV27 with TRBJ2-1, with TRBD2 identical over 11 bases. Germline V gives CDR1 MNHEY, CDR2 SMNVEV (reference sequence). This CDR3 contains 16 residues. V lost 5 bases to trimming and J lost 5 bases; unmatched junction nucleotides: 8. Here the CDR3 reads CASSPSTSGGHNEQFF. The CDR3, as DNA: TGTGCCAGCAGTCCTTCAACTAGCGGGGGTCACAATGAGCAGTTCTTC.

As to this clonotype: This likely comes from a read error, as the CDR3 has no conserved phenylalanine or tryptophan at its end. The limits of the CDR3 on the DNA are not certain, so only TCRdb's listed CDR3 is given. The chain uses TRBV2 and TRBJ2-1; the table's D call of TRBD2 was not tested on the DNA. The CDR3 extends over 15 residues, inclusive of both ends. Germline V gene sequence: CDR1 SNHLY, CDR2 FYNNEI. CDR3 loop: CASKPSGYSYNEQCP.

The rearrangement links TRBV2 to TRBJ1-1; D unclear. CDR3 size: 16 residues. CDR1 SNHLY and CDR2 FYNNEI come from the germline V gene. Trimming cost V 10 bases and J 3 bases, with 24 bases left between them. The DNA for the CDR3 is TGTGCCACCAGCAGAGCAGTTGCAGCCATCGACACTGAAGCTTTCTTT. Protein: CATSRAVAAIDTEAFF.

The chain combines TRBV7-7 with TRBJ1-3; D unclear. Looked up from germline, CDR1 is SSHAT and CDR2 is FNYEAQ (reference sequence). The CDR3 sequence is 12 residues long. Trimming shortened V by 5 bases and J by 8 bases, and 10 bases separated the two germline ends. The CDR3 DNA reads as TGTGCCAGCAGCCCGGACGGGTACACCATATATTTT. It specifies CASSPDGYTIYF.

Comments on this clonotype: Without the conserved terminal phenylalanine or tryptophan, this CDR3 likely stems from a read error. This sequence joins TRBV6-5 and TRBJ2-7; D is ambiguous. The V end was cut by 4 bases, the J end by 6 bases, with 13 bases between. The CDR3 extends over 13 amino acids. Germline CDR1 is MNHEY and CDR2 is SVGAGI. CDR3 sequence: CASSSRILGEQYA. The DNA for the CDR3 is TGTGCCAGCAGTTCGCGGATCCTGGGCGAGCAGTACGCC.

To note about this clonotype: The junction does not match germline at one end; this may be a read error. V usage is TRBV7-2 and J usage is TRBJ1-1; TRBD1 is a possible D gene (5 bases). Germline CDR1 SGHTA, CDR2 FQGNSA. This CDR3 contains 14 residues. As DNA, the CDR3 is TGTGCCAGCAGCTCACTTACGGGGGTCAATCAAGCTTTTTTT. Its protein product is CASSSLTGVNQAFF.

Ten or more counts support this clonotype. V gene TRBV6-5 combines with J gene TRBJ1-1; D gene unclear. The CDR3 loop spans 13 amino acids. Trimming shortened V by 10 bases and J by 2 bases, and 14 bases separated the two germline ends. Germline CDR1 is MNHEY and CDR2 is SVGAGI. CDR3 nucleotides: TGTGCCACCGGCCGGGGTTTAAACACTGAAGCTTTCTTT. As protein: CATGRGLNTEAFF.

The sample holds one count of this clonotype. The chain is built from TRBV12-5 and TRBJ2-5, with D perhaps TRBD1 or TRBD2 (6 bases each). The CDR3 runs to 16 residues. CDR1 and CDR2 (germline): LGHNT, FRNRAP. CDR3 sequence: CASSVILGGEIATQYF. The CDR3 nucleotides are TGTGCCAGCAGCGTGATCTTGGGGGGCGAAATTGCGACCCAGTACTTC.

A note on this clonotype: The CDR3 does not close with the conserved phenylalanine or tryptophan, likely indicating a read error. The DNA is omitted, as the CDR3 cannot be located on it reliably, and the CDR3 follows TCRdb's listing. The J gene is TRBJ1-2, the V gene TRBV7-2; the listed D gene, TRBD1, was not tested against the DNA. CDR1 and CDR2 from the germline V gene are SGHTA and FQGNSA. The CDR3 numbers 13 amino acids, ends counted. The CDR3 loop is CASSLAQVYESTL.

This chain joins TRBV10-1 and TRBJ2-7; TRBD2 is a possible D gene (5 bases). The V gene lost 8 bases and the J gene lost 6 bases, with 14 bases spanning the gap. This CDR3 has 12 residues. CDR1 is WNHNN and CDR2 is SYGVQD in the germline V gene (reference sequence). The CDR3 DNA reads as TGCGCCAGCGACCCGGGAATCTCCGAGCAGTACGTC. This encodes CASDPGISEQYV.

This clonotype was counted between two and nine times. A read error is possible here, since a much larger clone lies one base away. In this CDR3 the conserved last residue, phenylalanine or tryptophan, is missing, so a read error is likely. This chain uses TRBV2 with TRBJ1-3; the match to TRBD1 covers 7 bases. V dropped 7 bases and J dropped 0; count of bases not matched to a gene: 3. CDR1 and CDR2 from the germline V gene are SNHLY and FYNNEI. This CDR3 spans 14 amino acids. The DNA of the CDR3 is TGTGCCAGCATCAGGGGGAGCTCTGGAAACACCATATATCTT. Encoded protein: CASIRGSSGNTIYL.

This chain links TRBV7-3 with TRBJ2-1; 7 bases are shared with TRBD2. The CDR3 length is 13 residues. Germline loops: CDR1 SGHTA, CDR2 FQGTGA. With V trimmed by 0 bases and J by 8 bases, 1 base remained unmatched. CDR3 in amino acids: CASSLTGGYEQFF. CDR3 in DNA: TGTGCCAGCAGCTTAACGGGAGGGTATGAGCAGTTCTTC.

On this clonotype itself: One end of the junction fails to match germline, which may point to a read error. The chain uses TRBV24-1 and TRBJ2-1, with D hard to call. CDR3 length: 12 amino acids. Looked up from germline, CDR1 is KGHDR and CDR2 is SFDVKD. CDR3 coding DNA: TGTGCCAGCAGTTTATGGAACTATGGGCAGTTCTTC. The encoded protein is CASSLWNYGQFF.

This clonotype was observed at least ten times. The gene calls are TRBV19 and TRBJ2-1, with D maybe TRBD1 (6 bases). Trimming left V 6 bases short and J 8 bases short, with 20 bases between. Germline CDR1 reads LNHDA; CDR2 reads SQIVND (reference sequence). The CDR3 runs to 15 residues. CDR3 bases: TGTGCCAGTAGCCTACCGGGACAACAAGTACATGAGCAGTTCTTC. Translation: CASSLPGQQVHEQFF.